These 16 T cell receptor beta chains came from one sample sequenced in a study of identical twins. TCRdb reanalysed the 5' RACE reads using MiXCR and keeps one entry per CDR3 protein. The sample shows 450,000 or so distinct CDR3 sequences, approximately 14% of them seen only once. A further study also used this sample, focusing on yellow fever vaccine responses in identical twins.

The sequencing sample was made of CD4+ T cells sorted from blood. The origin of the receptors is a woman under 30 in good health.

The V and J genes are TRBV7-2 and TRBJ2-7; tentatively, D is TRBD2 (5 bases). This CDR3 has 14 amino acids. V dropped 2 bases and J dropped 3 bases, with 11 bases sitting between them. CDR1 and CDR2 from the germline V gene are SGHTA and FQGNSA. The CDR3 loop is CASSLLDFLYEQYF. The CDR3 DNA reads as TGTGCCAGCAGCTTATTGGACTTTCTCTACGAGCAGTACTTC.

V gene TRBV2 combines with J gene TRBJ1-6, with D maybe TRBD1 (6 bases). Germline CDR1 reads SNHLY; CDR2 reads FYNNEI. CDR3 size: 15 residues. Trimming took off 6 bases at V and 6 bases at J, with 15 bases between the two ends. The CDR3 is CASRSQGVGNSPLHF. CDR3 DNA sequence: TGTGCCAGCAGATCACAGGGTGTGGGTAATTCACCCCTCCACTTT.

The chain uses TRBV20-1 and TRBJ2-7, with a weak D call TRBD2 (5 bases). V was shortened by 2 bases and J by 6 bases, with 17 bases between the two germline ends. The CDR3 spans 14 residues. Germline V CDR1 and CDR2: DFQATT, SNEGSKA (reference sequence). CDR3 amino acids: CSARNREGWGEQYF. The CDR3 nucleotides read TGCAGTGCTAGAAACAGAGAGGGCTGGGGCGAGCAGTACTTC.

Only a few counts were recorded for this clonotype. V gene TRBV29-1 combines with J gene TRBJ2-1; D is unresolved. Per germline, CDR1 SQVTM and CDR2 ANQGSEA. The CDR3 runs to 14 residues. V lost 4 bases to trimming and J lost 0 bases, with 10 bases between them. The CDR3 here is CSVVSGVSYNEQFF. The CDR3 DNA follows: TGCAGCGTTGTCAGTGGGGTCTCCTACAATGAGCAGTTCTTC.

This sequence joins TRBV20-1 and TRBJ1-2; D remains unclear. Trimming removed 7 bases from V and 5 bases from J, with 17 bases in between. Germline values: CDR1 DFQATT, CDR2 SNEGSKA (reference sequence). This CDR3 contains 13 residues. The CDR3 loop reads CSVTSFPNYGYTF. The CDR3, as DNA: TGCAGTGTTACCTCATTCCCGAATTATGGCTACACCTTC.

This clonotype showed up just a few times. The V gene is TRBV6-1, the J gene TRBJ2-2, with D perhaps TRBD1 (5 bases). V dropped 7 bases and J dropped 5 bases, with 14 bases sitting between them. The germline V gene encodes CDR1 MNHNS and CDR2 SASEGT. The CDR3 totals 14 residues. The CDR3 region is CASKGEGATGELFF. The CDR3 coding sequence is TGTGCCAGCAAGGGTGAAGGGGCGACCGGGGAGCTGTTTTTT.

This clonotype has only a few counts. V usage is TRBV7-2 and J usage is TRBJ2-3, with TRBD2 identical over 8 bases. The V segment lost 4 bases and the J segment 6 bases; nucleotides outside the gene matches: 9. CDR1 is SGHTA, CDR2 FQGNSA, per germline. The CDR3 spans 15 residues. CDR3 region: CASSSRRGGSDTQYF. CDR3 DNA sequence: TGTGCCAGCAGCTCCCGTCGCGGGGGGTCGGATACGCAGTATTTT.

This clonotype has at least ten counts. The genes are TRBV20-1 and TRBJ1-5; D unclear. Germline values: CDR1 DFQATT, CDR2 SNEGSKA (reference sequence). Trimming took off 5 bases at V and 0 bases at J, with 5 bases between the two ends. The CDR3 sequence is 12 residues long. The CDR3 DNA reads as TGCAGTGCTCGTTATAGCAATCAGCCCCAGCATTTT. This encodes CSARYSNQPQHF.

This clonotype was picked up a small number of times. This chain uses TRBV18 with TRBJ1-2, with 7 bases aligning to TRBD1. J lost 5 bases, V lost 4 bases, and 4 bases had no gene match. The length of the CDR3 is 13 residues. Germline assignment: CDR1 KGHSH and CDR2 LQKENI. CDR3 nucleotides: TGTGCCAGCTCACAGGGGGCGCGGTATGGCTACACCTTC. Its protein is CASSQGARYGYTF.

The chain combines TRBV7-9 with TRBJ2-4; D is perhaps TRBD1 (5 bases). Germline V gene data show CDR1 as SEHNR and CDR2 as FQNEAQ (reference sequence). The CDR3 runs 12 residues. V was trimmed by 5 bases and J by 6 bases, leaving 8 bases between them. CDR3 amino acids: CASSQGGNIQYF. CDR3 DNA: TGTGCCAGCAGCCAGGGCGGAAACATTCAGTACTTC. Full variable domain (remainder filled in from reference TRBV7-9 and TRBJ2-4): DTGVSQNPRHKITKRGQNVTFRCDPISEHNRLYWYRQTLGQGPEFLTYFQNEAQLEKSRLLSDRFSAERPKGSFSTLEIQRTEQGDSAMYLCASSQGGNIQYFGAGTRLSVL.

This sequence joins TRBV20-1 and TRBJ2-7, with TRBD2 as a possible D gene (5 bases). The CDR3 consists of 12 residues. V lost 4 bases and J lost 2, with 9 bases in between. Germline V gene data show CDR1 as DFQATT and CDR2 as SNEGSKA (reference sequence). CDR3 sequence (DNA): TGCAGTGCTACGCTAGCTACCTACGAGCAGTACTTC. This sequence encodes CSATLATYEQYF.

This clonotype was seen many times. This chain links TRBV10-2 with TRBJ1-1; 7 bases fit TRBD1. The germline gives CDR1 WSHSY, CDR2 SAAADI. This CDR3 has 13 amino acids. The V and J ends lost 7 bases and 3 bases, in that order; junction bases with no gene match: 5. In nucleotides, the CDR3 is TGCGCCAGCATCAGAGACAGGGACACTGAAGCTTTCTTT. It translates to CASIRDRDTEAFF.

This clonotype has more than one count but fewer than ten. The chain combines TRBV5-1 with TRBJ2-7, with D possibly being TRBD2 (5 bases). CDR3 length equals 14 residues. The V gene lost 4 bases and the J gene lost 3 bases, with 14 bases spanning the gap. Germline V gives CDR1 SGHRS, CDR2 YFSETQ. The CDR3 coding sequence is TGCGCCAGCAGCCGGGGAGTAGGGAACTACGAGCAGTACTTC. It codes for CASSRGVGNYEQYF.

For the CDR3, the DNA is TGTGCCAGCAGAGCGGGGGGCAAGACAGATACGCAGTATTTT. Translating gives CASRAGGKTDTQYF. The chain couples TRBV2 to TRBJ2-3; TRBD2 matches at 9 bases. Per the germline V gene, CDR1 is SNHLY and CDR2 is FYNNEI. V lost 6 bases and J lost 3; bases outside the gene matches: 4. The CDR3 sequence is 14 residues long.

In its sample, this clonotype was seen many times. The chain links TRBV5-1 to TRBJ2-2, with TRBD1 identical over 9 bases. The CDR3 loop spans 15 amino acids. The trim removed 4 bases at V and 5 bases at J, leaving 6 bases unmatched. Germline V CDR1 and CDR2: SGHRS, YFSETQ. This chain's CDR3 is CASSQWDRATGELFF. The CDR3, as DNA: TGCGCCAGCAGCCAATGGGACAGGGCGACCGGGGAGCTGTTTTTT.

This clonotype was recorded many times. The V gene is TRBV5-1, the J gene TRBJ2-5; D ambiguous. This CDR3 region has 14 residues. Germline CDR1 and CDR2: SGHRS and YFSETQ. V was shortened by 0 bases and J by 0 bases, with 6 bases between the two germline ends. Written as DNA, the CDR3 is TGCGCCAGCAGCTTGGGTGGAAACCAAGAGACCCAGTACTTC. As protein: CASSLGGNQETQYF. Together with reference TRBV5-1 and TRBJ2-5, the CDR3 gives the full variable domain: KAGVTQTPRYLIKTRGQQVTLSCSPISGHRSVSWYQQTPGQGLQFLFEYFSETQRNKGNFPGRFSGRQFSNSRSEMNVSTLELGDSALYLCASSLGGNQETQYFGPGTRLLVL.